These 27 T cell receptor beta chains were sequenced from one sample in a study of T cells in Graves' hyperthyroidism and ophthalmopathy. TCR beta CDR3 sequences were amplified from RNA transcripts. Carried out on the TCR CDR3, a first-round RT-PCR used the HTBI primer set. TCRdb processed the multiplex PCR reads anew with MiXCR; each CDR3 protein has one entry. The sample lists 560,000 or so distinct CDR3 sequences, around 45% occurring once. The sequencing input was peripheral blood or thyroid tissue (not recorded which). The source is a woman aged 18-30 years with Graves' hyperthyroidism.

The table lists this clonotype with a few counts. V usage is TRBV2 and J usage is TRBJ2-7; D remains unclear. With 7 bases removed from V and 3 bases from J, the gap between germline ends came to 7 bases. CDR3 length: 11 residues. Germline V gene lookup returns CDR1 SNHLY and CDR2 FYNNEI. The CDR3 sequence: CASKESYEQYF. CDR3 nucleotide sequence: TGTGCCAGCAAGGAGAGCTACGAGCAGTACTTC.

The chain carries TRBV9 and TRBJ1-1; a weak D match, TRBD1 (6 bases). The CDR3 contains 15 residues. CDR1 SGDLS and CDR2 YYNGEE come from the germline V gene. V lost 0 bases and J 4 bases, leaving 13 bases between the germline ends. The CDR3 here is CASSVEAQGGTEAFF. The CDR3 bases are TGTGCCAGCAGCGTAGAAGCCCAAGGGGGCACTGAAGCTTTCTTT.

The chain links TRBV2 to TRBJ1-2; D possibly corresponds to TRBD1 (6 bases). V was cut by 3 bases and J by 4 bases, with 15 bases left in between. CDR1 SNHLY and CDR2 FYNNEI come from the germline V gene. The CDR3 sequence is 15 residues long. The CDR3 spells CASSEMGHTSYGYTF. As DNA, the CDR3 is TGTGCCAGCAGTGAGATGGGACATACTTCCTATGGCTACACCTTC.

This clonotype was recorded a few times. V usage is TRBV20-1 and J usage is TRBJ1-4, with TRBD1 matching 9 bases. The CDR3 runs 13 residues. The V gene's germline CDR1 is DFQATT and CDR2 SNEGSKA (reference sequence). V shed 5 bases and J 5 bases; nucleotides not matched to a gene: 3. The CDR3 DNA reads TGCAGTGCTGGGGGACAGGGAAATGAAAAACTGTTTTTT. Translated, it gives CSAGGQGNEKLFF.

With respect to this clonotype: An end of the junction differs from the germline gene, which may be a read error. The rearrangement links TRBV7-2 to TRBJ1-1; D call uncertain. This CDR3 contains 16 residues. In germline, CDR1 is SGHTA, CDR2 FQGNSA. In DNA form, the CDR3 reads TGCGCCAGCAGCCAAGGTGTCCCTCCCCAAAACACTGAAGCTTTCTTT. Protein product: CASSQGVPPQNTEAFF.

The rearrangement uses TRBV7-6 and TRBJ2-7; perhaps TRBD2 as D (5 bases). This CDR3 comprises 14 residues. Trimming shortened V by 5 bases and J by 0 bases, and 11 bases separated the two germline ends. CDR1 is SGHVS and CDR2 is FNYEAQ in the germline V gene. CDR3 nucleotide sequence: TGTGCCAGCAGCAGGGAGTGGTACTCCTACGAGCAGTACTTC. Amino acids: CASSREWYSYEQYF.

This clonotype was found a few times. The chain is built from TRBV19 and TRBJ1-2, with 10 bases fitting TRBD1. Germline V gives CDR1 LNHDA, CDR2 SQIVND (reference sequence). The V and J ends lost 6 bases and 4 bases, in that order; junction bases with no gene match: 14. The CDR3 has 17 amino acids. CDR3 DNA: TGTGCCAGTAGATGGAGGGGGAGACAGGGGGCGACCTATGGCTACACCTTC. Translating gives CASRWRGRQGATYGYTF.

The chain recombines TRBV4-2 with TRBJ1-5, with D unclear. Germline V CDR1 and CDR2: LGHNA, YNFKEQ. V was cut by 0 bases and J by 11 bases, with 17 bases left in between. This CDR3 region has 15 residues. The CDR3, as DNA: TGTGCCAGCAGCCAAGATCTGGGAGGCCCAGAGACCCAGCATTTT. This gives the protein CASSQDLGGPETQHF.

In this sample, this clonotype turned up a few times. This chain joins TRBV12-3 or TRBV12-4 and TRBJ1-6; no clear D. The CDR3 consists of 11 residues. In nucleotides, the CDR3 is TGTGCTAGTGGTTTGAATTCACCCCTCCACTTT. Its translation: CASGLNSPLHF.

The table lists this clonotype with many counts. V usage is TRBV29-1 and J usage is TRBJ2-7; tentative D call: TRBD2 (5 bases). With 0 bases removed from V and 0 bases from J, the gap between germline ends came to 9 bases. Germline V lookup: CDR1 SQVTM, CDR2 ANQGSEA. The CDR3 extends over 14 amino acids. The CDR3 DNA reads TGCAGCGTTGAAGATGAGGGAGACTCCTACGAGCAGTACTTC. Translated, it gives CSVEDEGDSYEQYF.

The chain uses TRBV2 and TRBJ1-6, with a weak D call TRBD1 (5 bases). CDR1 and CDR2 from the germline V gene are SNHLY and FYNNEI. V dropped 7 bases and J dropped 11 bases, with 18 bases sitting between them. There are 14 residues in the CDR3. For the CDR3, the DNA is TGTGCCAGCAAGGACGCGACAAGGGGACCACCCCTCCACTTT. Amino acids: CASKDATRGPPLHF.

About this clonotype: A read error is possible here, since a much larger clone lies one base away. The J gene is TRBJ2-7, the V gene TRBV2, with D possibly matching TRBD1 (6 bases). The CDR3 has 13 amino acids. CDR1 and CDR2 from the germline V gene are SNHLY and FYNNEI. Here the CDR3 reads CTSGQGNSYEQYF. The CDR3 DNA reads TGTACCAGCGGCCAGGGGAACTCCTACGAGCAGTACTTC.

In regard to this clonotype: A much larger clone lies one base from this, so it may be a read error. The chain recombines TRBV2 with TRBJ1-2, with 9 bases that match TRBD1. The germline gives CDR1 SNHLY, CDR2 FYNNEI. This CDR3 region has 14 residues. As DNA, the CDR3 is TGTGCCTGCAGTCGACCGGGACAGGGTTATGGCTACACCTTC. It encodes CACSRPGQGYGYTF.

Concerning this clonotype: Lacking the conserved final phenylalanine or tryptophan, this CDR3 likely reflects a read error. The chain carries TRBV29-1 and TRBJ1-1; perhaps TRBD1 as D (5 bases). V lost 3 bases, J lost 3 bases, and 14 bases lay in between. The CDR3 sequence is 14 residues long. Germline CDR1 reads SQVTM; CDR2 reads ANQGSEA. CDR3 protein: CSVDLAGGDTEAFL. The DNA for the CDR3 is TGCAGCGTTGACTTAGCGGGAGGGGACACTGAAGCTTTCCTT.

The rearrangement uses TRBV12-3 or TRBV12-4 and TRBJ1-4; 12 nucleotides agree with TRBD1. There are 15 residues in the CDR3. V lost 6 bases to trimming and J lost 6 bases; unmatched junction nucleotides: 5. CDR3 sequence (DNA): TGTGCCAGCAGCTGGGACAGGGGGCGAGATGAAAAACTGTTTTTT. The encoded protein is CASSWDRGRDEKLFF.

This clonotype was picked up many times. The chain uses TRBV2 and TRBJ2-5, with D perhaps matching TRBD1 or TRBD2 (5 bases each). Trimming left V 3 bases short and J 5 bases short, with 13 bases between. Germline CDR1 is SNHLY and CDR2 is FYNNEI. The CDR3 runs 14 residues. CDR3 sequence: CASSDQLGAETQYF. CDR3 nucleotides: TGTGCCAGCAGTGACCAGCTCGGGGCGGAGACCCAGTACTTC.

The gene calls are TRBV20-1 and TRBJ1-4; no clear D gene. The CDR3 has 13 residues. Between the trimmed V and J ends, which lost 3 bases and 7 bases, there was a span of 12 bases. Germline V CDR1 and CDR2: DFQATT, SNEGSKA (reference sequence). CDR3 protein: CSARLGNTEKLFF. DNA of the CDR3: TGCAGTGCTAGGCTGGGGAACACTGAAAAACTGTTTTTT.

This clonotype was recorded at least ten times. The chain recombines TRBV25-1 with TRBJ1-2; TRBD1 agrees at 8 bases. Losses at the gene ends were 3 bases for V and 8 bases for J; bases not matched to a gene: 11. Per the germline V gene, CDR1 is MGHDK and CDR2 is SYGVNS. This CDR3 has 15 residues. CDR3 sequence reads: CASSEITGGSGGYTF. For the CDR3, the DNA is TGTGCCAGCAGTGAGATAACAGGGGGGAGTGGAGGCTACACCTTC.

A few counts support this clonotype. The V gene is TRBV7-9, the J gene TRBJ1-3; possible D gene TRBD1, 6 bases. V was clipped by 2 bases and J by 5 bases, with 16 bases between them. CDR1 and CDR2 from the germline V gene are SEHNR and FQNEAQ (reference sequence). This CDR3 is built from 16 residues. The CDR3 coding sequence is TGTGCCAGCAGCTTATTCTCCGGGACAACTAGAAACACCATATATTTT. Translated, it gives CASSLFSGTTRNTIYF.

The genes are TRBV9 and TRBJ1-5, with TRBD1 identical over 9 bases. The V and J ends lost 7 bases and 7 bases, in that order; junction bases with no gene match: 6. The length of the CDR3 is 13 residues. Germline V gene lookup returns CDR1 SGDLS and CDR2 YYNGEE. The CDR3 is CASASDRGQPQHF. CDR3 DNA: TGTGCCAGCGCCTCGGACAGGGGCCAGCCCCAGCATTTT.

This clonotype was seen repeatedly, ten times or more. The chain combines TRBV10-3 with TRBJ1-5; D is uncertain. The V and J ends lost 0 bases and 4 bases respectively, with 7 bases between them. In germline, CDR1 is ENHRY, CDR2 SYGVKD. This CDR3 contains 14 residues. Here the CDR3 reads CAISESERNQPQHF. The CDR3 region has the DNA TGTGCCATCAGTGAGTCCGAGCGGAATCAGCCCCAGCATTTT.

The chain has TRBV7-3 and TRBJ2-7, with D possibly being TRBD2 (5 bases). The CDR3 loop spans 15 amino acids. The germline CDR1 and CDR2 sequences are SGHTA and FQGTGA. The V and J ends lost 1 base and 0 bases respectively, with 10 bases between them. In nucleotides, the CDR3 is TGTGCCAGCAGCTTAAGCCCAGCGGTCTCCTACGAGCAGTACTTC. This sequence encodes CASSLSPAVSYEQYF.

This chain joins TRBV7-9 and TRBJ1-5; 9 bases line up with TRBD1. Germline lookup yields CDR1 SEHNR and CDR2 FQNEAQ (reference sequence). This CDR3 comprises 15 residues. Trimming removed 6 bases from V and 6 bases from J; junction bases left unmatched: 9. The CDR3, as DNA: TGTGCCAGCAGTGAAGGACAGGGGACCCCTCAGCCCCAGCATTTT. It encodes CASSEGQGTPQPQHF.

In its sample, this clonotype was seen a few times. The gene calls are TRBV10-2 and TRBJ2-2; TRBD2 agrees at 14 bases. Trimming removed 7 bases from V and 5 bases from J; junction bases left unmatched: 9. This CDR3 has 17 residues. CDR1 is WSHSY and CDR2 is SAAADI in the germline V gene. CDR3 coding DNA: TGCGCCAGCACCTCGGGACTAGCGGGAGTGGGTACCGGGGAGCTGTTTTTT. This encodes CASTSGLAGVGTGELFF.

To note about this clonotype: The junction departs from the called germline gene at one end, perhaps through a read error. The CDR3 DNA reads as TGTGCCAGCAGTAACTCAGGGGGAGATAATGAAAAACTGTTTTTT. Translating it yields CASSNSGGDNEKLFF. V is TRBV6-2 or TRBV6-3 and J is TRBJ1-4; 7 positions agree with TRBD1. The CDR3 contains 15 residues. Germline V CDR1 and CDR2: MNHEY, SVGEGT.

The V and J genes are TRBV12-3 or TRBV12-4 and TRBJ1-3; D is uncertain. The ends were cut back, 3 bases at V and 1 base at J, with 7 bases in the middle. There are 14 residues in the CDR3. The CDR3 protein is CASSLPGSGNTIYF. CDR3 bases: TGTGCCAGCAGTTTGCCAGGATCTGGAAACACCATATATTTT.

This clonotype was counted only a few times. V gene TRBV5-1 combines with J gene TRBJ1-1; TRBD1 matches 9 bases. This CDR3 is 14 amino acids long. Trimming removed 7 bases from V and 3 bases from J; junction bases left unmatched: 7. Germline V gene data show CDR1 as SGHRS and CDR2 as YFSETQ. CDR3 residues: CASGRDRVDTEAFF. CDR3 sequence (DNA): TGCGCCAGCGGCCGGGACAGGGTAGACACTGAAGCTTTCTTT.